This T cell receptor (beta chain) is from a study of T cells in Graves' hyperthyroidism and ophthalmopathy (dated by TCRdb to 2018 to 2020). At the level of the whole study: Peripheral blood was collected at initial diagnosis, before any treatment. A discovery cohort of about a hundred patients, about 40 with Graves' ophthalmopathy and over 55 with stable Graves' hyperthyroidism, was used to find distinguishing TCR V-J signatures. An independent validation cohort of 18 to 20 hyperthyroidism patients and 15 or so patients who later progressed to ophthalmopathy tested prospective prediction of ophthalmopathy. For training and testing, the 80 to 100 patients in the discovery cohort were randomly divided in a 7:3 ratio. The study also compared thyroid tissue and blood T-cell repertoires from five or six Graves' hyperthyroidism patients. After sampling, hyperthyroidism patients received methimazole starting at 30 mg daily, and ophthalmopathy patients received high-dose intravenous methylprednisolone. The paper reports TCR Vbeta CDR3 sequencing of over 130 peripheral blood samples: approximately 41 ophthalmopathy, roughly 74 hyperthyroidism and around 17 progressor patients.

This clonotype showed up just a few times. Which antigen it targets is not known. No much larger clone is present one base from it, and per-base qualities are unavailable. Moderately to severely active disease, a Clinical Activity Score of at least 3, a NOSPECS grade of at least 4, and a duration under 3 months were present in ophthalmopathy patients. Any patient with an uncontrolled infection, another autoimmune disease, pregnancy or lactation was excluded. Diagnoses were based on clinical symptoms, serum thyroxine and TRAb, thyroid ultrasound and orbital computed tomography. Ficoll-Paque density gradient centrifugation was used to isolate PBMCs from around 10 ml of fresh peripheral blood. Total RNA was extracted using Trizol reagent, and RNA quality was assessed on an Agilent 2100 Bioanalyzer. The TCR beta CDR3 regions were amplified from RNA transcripts. The TCR CDR3 was subjected to a first round of RT-PCR using the HTBI primer set and the Qiagen OneStep RT-PCR kit. A second multiplex PCR round built the libraries, followed by size selection and purification. Sequencing of the libraries was done on an Illumina HiSeq2000 using paired-end 100 bp reads. The authors processed their data as follows. SOAPnuke was used to process the raw data, removing reads that contained adapters or uncalled bases, had a mean Phred below 15, or lacked an exact match to the constant primer or identifier. High-quality paired reads were merged using COPE v1.2.5, and each unique nucleotide sequence was defined as a clonotype. Clonotypes were aligned to IMGT TRBV, TRBD and TRBJ reference segments using MiTCR v1.1. The analysis included only V-J combinations with a frequency above 0.0001, which together covered around 99% of the repertoires. The TCS score was defined as the ratio of F50 (clonal expansion) to E x V (chaos), calculated using BLOSUM62-based TCRdist between CDR3 peptides within each V-J. Welch's t-statistics and random forest reduced around 520 V-J features to roughly 13, which were used in a naive Bayes classifier (R e1071). TCRdb ran its own pipeline on the public reads, namely fastp trimming at Q25 and MiXCR clone calling, and kept in-frame beta chains. Every CDR3 protein is listed once, alongside the most common genes and DNA of its rows. What appears here as the V and J calls and clone size reflects TCRdb's work, not the paper's. The sample has approximately 300,000 distinct CDR3 sequences on record, more than 15% of them singletons. Just over 55% of the sample lies in the top ten.

What the work shows at the level of the full study, not this receptor alone: Sample size was not statistically predetermined, and investigators were not blinded to group allocation. Most expanded thyroid clonotypes (frequency above 0.001) were also detected in blood, a finding suggesting that blood repertoires may reflect thyroid immune responses. During validation, the model predicted progression to ophthalmopathy a median of about 5.9 months ahead of onset, with almost 71% sensitivity and 72.22% specificity. Ophthalmopathy was separated from stable hyperthyroidism by a 13 V-J signature model, with 85% to 90% sensitivity and around 81% specificity obtained in cross-validation and 80%/75% obtained in testing.

V is pared back by 7 bases and J by 5 bases, with 11 bases lying between the germline termini. From a lookup of the germline V gene (reference sequence), CDR1 and CDR2 are LNHDA and SQIVND. Measured from the cysteine to the phenylalanine, the CDR3 is 12 residues long. The only DNA kept is the CDR3, 36 bases in frame from the first base. The receptor was isolated from a woman in her sixties with Graves' ophthalmopathy. The chain employs TRBV19 and TRBJ1-1; TRBD1 could be the D gene, as 6 bases match. The sequencing sample was made of blood. The nucleotide sequence reads as follows: TGTGCCAGTATGTGGGGGCATACTGAAGCTTTCTTT. This is translated as CASMWGHTEAFF. Supplemented by the reference TRBV19 and TRBJ1-1 proteins around the CDR3, the complete variable domain is DGGITQSPKYLFRKEGQNVTLSCEQNLNHDAMYWYRQDPGQGLRLIYYSQIVNDFQKGDIAEGYSVSREKKESFPLTVTSAQKNPTAFYLCASMWGHTEAFFGQGTRLTVV.